This is a list of T cell receptor beta chains from one sample in a study of blood T cell repertoires in COVID-19. Clones were sequenced by immunoSEQ multiplex PCR, and TCRdb holds only the in-frame ones, with some missing. This table has fewer than 300,000 clones, approximately 90% appearing once. Sequenced sample: PBMCs or T cells enriched from blood (not recorded which). Receptors were obtained from a woman under 40 who had recovered from COVID-19. The CDR3 runs from the conserved cysteine through the conserved F or W. Each record gives: clone size, J gene, D gene, V gene, CDR3 DNA, CDR3 protein. A D gene is named only where the DNA matches it firmly. Rows give clone size only sometimes, using once, few, many, or a class for an expanded clone.

.	TRBJ1-2	.	TRBV27	TGTGCCAGTTTCGGAGTCGGCTATGGCTACACCTTC	CASFGVGYGYTF
once	TRBJ2-7	.	TRBV6-6	TGTGCCAGCAGTTACTCGAGAGGGGGCTACGAGCAGTACTTC	CASSYSRGGYEQYF
once	TRBJ2-2	TRBD1	TRBV27	TGTGCCAGCAGGAACGGACAGGCGAACACCGGGGAGCTGTTTTTT	CASRNGQANTGELFF
.	TRBJ2-3	TRBD2	TRBV11-2	TGTGCCAGCAGCTTAGGGACTAGCGGGAGAGGGTCGGGAGATACGCAGTATTTT	CASSLGTSGRGSGDTQYF
.	TRBJ1-2	TRBD1	TRBV24-1	TGTGCCACCCGGGACAGGGGCTATGGCTACACCTTC	CATRDRGYGYTF
.	TRBJ1-2	.	TRBV7-9	TGTGCCAGCAGCGCCGGGACACACTATGGCTACACCTTC	CASSAGTHYGYTF
.	TRBJ2-2	TRBD2	TRBV5-1	TGCGCCAGTCATATGGGAGGGCCAACCGGGGAGCTGTTTTTT	CASHMGGPTGELFF
.	TRBJ2-1	TRBD2	TRBV28	TGTGCCAGCAGTGGTAGCGGGAGGGCCAGCTCCTACAATGAGCAGTTCTTC	CASSGSGRASSYNEQFF
.	TRBJ2-7	TRBD2	TRBV3-1/TRBV3-2	TGTGCCAGCAGCCGAGGGATAGCGGGAGGGCCCTACGAGCAGTACTTC	CASSRGIAGGPYEQYF
.	TRBJ2-5	TRBD1	TRBV9	TGTGCCAGCAGCGAGGGCTCGGGACAGGGGCTGGAGACCCAGTACTTC	CASSEGSGQGLETQYF
once	TRBJ1-6	TRBD1	TRBV28	TGTGCCAGCAGTCCGAACCTAGGGACAGTTTATAATTCACCCCTCCACTTT	CASSPNLGTVYNSPLHF
.	TRBJ1-1	.	TRBV2	TGTGCCAGCAGTGTAACGGACACTGAAGCTTTCTTT	CASSVTDTEAFF
.	TRBJ1-2	TRBD1	TRBV5-4	TGTGCCAGCAGCTTGGGACAGGGGGCGAGTGGCTACACCTTC	CASSLGQGASGYTF
.	TRBJ2-1	.	TRBV7-9	TGTGCCAGCAGCTTAGCCATGGCCTCCTACAATGAGCAGTTCTTC	CASSLAMASYNEQFF
.	TRBJ2-1	.	TRBV12-3/TRBV12-4	TGTGCCAGCAGTCCTCAGAGGGATGAGCAGTTCTTC	CASSPQRDEQFF
once	TRBJ2-1	.	TRBV30	TGTGCCTGGAGCCCCGCACGTAGCGAGCAGTTCTTC	CAWSPARSEQFF
.	TRBJ1-6	TRBD1	TRBV2	TGTGCCAGAACAAAGGGGGCAGGTGGCAATTCACCCCTCCACTTT	CARTKGAGGNSPLHF
.	TRBJ1-2	.	TRBV28	TGTGCCAGCAAGAGAGGGGACAAGGTTTATGGCTACACCTTC	CASKRGDKVYGYTF
.	TRBJ2-2	.	TRBV4-3	TGCGCCAGCAGCCATATACGGGAGAACACCGGGGAGCTGTTTTTT	CASSHIRENTGELFF
.	TRBJ1-2	.	TRBV5-5	TGTGCCAGCAGCTTGGTAGGTTCGGGGGAGTATGGCTACACCTTC	CASSLVGSGEYGYTF
.	TRBJ2-2	.	TRBV6-2/TRBV6-3	TGTGCCAGCAGTTGGGGGGGCACGGGTCAGCCCACCGGGGAGCTGTTTTTT	CASSWGGTGQPTGELFF
.	TRBJ2-7	.	TRBV28	TGTGCCAGCACCTTAGGGGGGGCTCATTCCTACGAGCAGTACTTC	CASTLGGAHSYEQYF
.	TRBJ1-2	.	TRBV27	TGTGCCAGCAGTGACCGACAGATTAGAGAACGCAACTATGGCTACACCTTC	CASSDRQIRERNYGYTF
few	TRBJ2-5	TRBD1	TRBV24-1	TGTGCCACCAGTGACCCCGGGACAGGGGAAGAGACCCAGTACTTC	CATSDPGTGEETQYF
.	TRBJ1-3	TRBD1	TRBV9	TGTGCCAGCAGCGTAGGAGAGGGGACAGTCGGAAACACCATATATTTT	CASSVGEGTVGNTIYF
.	TRBJ2-7	TRBD2	TRBV4-1	TGCGCCAGCAGCCAACAGCTAGCGGGAGGGCAAAGAGAGCAGTACTTC	CASSQQLAGGQREQYF
.	TRBJ1-4	.	TRBV28	TGTGCCAGCAGACAGGCTATGTGGGAAAAACTGTTTTTT	CASRQAMWEKLFF
.	TRBJ2-1	TRBD2	TRBV9	TGTGCCAGCAGCGTAGGTGCGGGAGAGTACTCCTACAATGAGCAGTTCTTC	CASSVGAGEYSYNEQFF
.	TRBJ2-7	TRBD1	TRBV4-1	TGCGCCAGCAGCACAACCGGGACAGGGCGGATCGAGCAGTACTTC	CASSTTGTGRIEQYF
once	TRBJ2-1	.	TRBV7-2	TGTGCCAGCAGCTTGCCGACTAGAGAAGAGCAGTTCTTC	CASSLPTREEQFF
.	TRBJ2-1	.	TRBV4-3	TGCGCCAGCAGCCATCCTATGGCAGGGGCAGAGCAGTTCTTC	CASSHPMAGAEQFF
few	TRBJ2-2	TRBD2	TRBV5-1	TGCGCCAGCAGCTTAGCGGGAGGGGACACCGGGGAGCTGTTTTTT	CASSLAGGDTGELFF
.	TRBJ2-2	.	TRBV21-1	TGTGCCAGCAGCAAAGAAGCATGGGGCAGACGTACCGGGGAGCTGTTTTTT	CASSKEAWGRRTGELFF
few	TRBJ2-7	.	TRBV18	TGTGCCAGCTCACCCGTACAACAGGGGAGGTACGAGCAGTACTTC	CASSPVQQGRYEQYF
.	TRBJ1-4	.	TRBV5-1	TGCGCCAGCAGCAAATCCGGGTCCACCAGATCAACTAATGAAAAACTGTTTTTT	CASSKSGSTRSTNEKLFF
.	TRBJ2-1	.	TRBV5-5	TGTGCCAGCAGCTCCGTGACAAGCCCCTACAATGAGCAGTTCTTC	CASSSVTSPYNEQFF
many	TRBJ2-2	TRBD2	TRBV3-1/TRBV3-2	TGTGCCAGCAGGAACCGACCGGGACTAGGATCTACCGGGGAGCTGTTTTTT	CASRNRPGLGSTGELFF
.	TRBJ2-7	.	TRBV12-3/TRBV12-4	TGTGCCAGCAGTTTAAAGGGGCGCGAGCAGTACTTC	CASSLKGREQYF
.	TRBJ2-7	.	TRBV5-5	TGTGCCAGCAGCTTGTTAGGGAGCTCCTACGAGCAGTACTTC	CASSLLGSSYEQYF